This T cell receptor (beta chain) came from a study of PD-L1 blockade in urothelial cancer. Stated time point: pretreatment peripheral blood. Profiled with immunoSEQ multiplex PCR; TCRdb holds only in-frame clones, not every one. The table has roughly 63,000 clones, roughly 80% seen once; the top ten hold under 7.5%. Germline CDR1 SGHVS, CDR2 FQNEAQ. The trim removed 5 bases at V and 4 bases at J, leaving 4 bases unmatched. The CDR3 is made up of 16 amino acids. V is TRBV7-8 and J is TRBJ2-3, with 15 bases matching TRBD2. This TCR was sampled from a man aged 70 or older with urothelial cancer. The sequencing used PBMCs, collected around atezolizumab (anti-PD-L1) treatment. CDR3 sequence reads: CASSLGLAGGSDTQYF. In nucleotides, the CDR3 is TGTGCCAGCAGCCTGGGACTAGCGGGAGGTTCAGATACGCAGTATTTT.